A selection of T cell receptor beta chains follows, all from one sample in a study of CD8 T cells in ankylosing spondylitis. Via MiXCR, TCRdb re-called the 5' RACE reads, giving one row per CDR3 protein. The sample lists some 240,000 distinct CDR3 sequences; roughly 8.6% were seen once. Sequencing was performed on blood, either unsorted or a sorted T cell fraction (not recorded which). The receptors were sampled from a male donor with ankylosing spondylitis or in good health (not recorded which). Each CDR3 is given with its conserved first and last residue. Each record gives: J gene, D gene, clone size, V gene, CDR3 protein, CDR3 DNA. A D gene is named only where the DNA matches it firmly. Only part of the rows carry a size: once, few, many, or a class if the clone is expanded.

j_call: TRBJ1-3; d_call: .; clone_size: many; v_call: TRBV6-1; cdr3_aa: CASSEALSGGTGNTIYF; cdr3_nt: TGTGCCAGCAGTGAAGCTTTATCGGGGGGGACTGGAAACACCATATATTTT
j_call: TRBJ2-5; d_call: TRBD1; clone_size: many; v_call: TRBV7-9; cdr3_aa: CASSYGQGARETQYF; cdr3_nt: TGTGCCAGCAGCTACGGACAGGGGGCGCGAGAGACCCAGTACTTC
j_call: TRBJ2-3; d_call: .; clone_size: many; v_call: TRBV20-1; cdr3_aa: CSARGVRGTVDTQYF; cdr3_nt: TGCAGTGCTAGAGGGGTCAGGGGTACCGTGGATACGCAGTATTTT
j_call: TRBJ2-1; d_call: TRBD2; clone_size: .; v_call: TRBV5-1; cdr3_aa: CASSFSGGSSYNEQFF; cdr3_nt: TGCGCCAGCAGTTTTAGCGGGGGCAGCTCCTACAATGAGCAGTTCTTC
j_call: TRBJ2-5; d_call: TRBD2; clone_size: many; v_call: TRBV7-2; cdr3_aa: CAAGLAETQYF; cdr3_nt: TGTGCCGCAGGACTAGCGGAGACCCAGTACTTC
j_call: TRBJ1-1; d_call: .; clone_size: many; v_call: TRBV6-5; cdr3_aa: CASRTDGGSGTEAFF; cdr3_nt: TGTGCCAGCAGAACAGATGGGGGTTCAGGCACTGAAGCTTTCTTT
j_call: TRBJ2-3; d_call: .; clone_size: .; v_call: TRBV18; cdr3_aa: CASSPPEGSGPDTQYF; cdr3_nt: TGTGCCAGCTCACCACCTGAGGGTAGCGGCCCAGATACGCAGTATTTT
j_call: TRBJ1-6; d_call: TRBD1; clone_size: few; v_call: TRBV20-1; cdr3_aa: CSASHGTANSPLHF; cdr3_nt: TGCAGTGCTAGCCACGGGACAGCTAATTCACCCCTCCACTTT
j_call: TRBJ2-2; d_call: TRBD1; clone_size: few; v_call: TRBV19; cdr3_aa: CASSIITGGRTGELFF; cdr3_nt: TGTGCCAGTAGTATAATAACAGGGGGCCGCACCGGGGAGCTGTTTTTT
j_call: TRBJ2-3; d_call: TRBD1; clone_size: many; v_call: TRBV7-8; cdr3_aa: CASGDSYTDTQYF; cdr3_nt: TGTGCCAGCGGGGACAGCTACACAGATACGCAGTATTTT
j_call: TRBJ1-1; d_call: .; clone_size: many; v_call: TRBV10-3; cdr3_aa: CAISLGNTEAFF; cdr3_nt: TGTGCCATCAGCCTGGGGAACACTGAAGCTTTCTTT
j_call: TRBJ1-2; d_call: TRBD1; clone_size: few; v_call: TRBV29-1; cdr3_aa: CSVRDRGKGYTF; cdr3_nt: TGCAGCGTACGGGACAGGGGGAAAGGCTACACCTTC
j_call: TRBJ2-7; d_call: .; clone_size: few; v_call: TRBV6-1; cdr3_aa: CASSEAGEQYF; cdr3_nt: TGTGCCAGCAGTGAAGCCGGGGAGCAGTACTTC
j_call: TRBJ2-7; d_call: .; clone_size: many; v_call: TRBV6-2/TRBV6-3; cdr3_aa: CASSYGSMGLSYEQYF; cdr3_nt: TGTGCCAGCAGTTACGGAAGTATGGGCCTCTCCTACGAGCAGTACTTC
j_call: TRBJ1-2; d_call: .; clone_size: few; v_call: TRBV7-2; cdr3_aa: CASSLGGSRGGYTF; cdr3_nt: TGTGCCAGCAGCTTAGGGGGTAGTCGAGGAGGCTACACCTTC
j_call: TRBJ2-3; d_call: .; clone_size: many; v_call: TRBV5-1; cdr3_aa: CASSLGQFKDTQYF; cdr3_nt: TGCGCCAGCAGCTTGGGGCAGTTCAAGGATACGCAGTATTTT
j_call: TRBJ1-5; d_call: .; clone_size: many; v_call: TRBV20-1; cdr3_aa: CSAKQQGYQPQHF; cdr3_nt: TGCAGTGCGAAGCAACAGGGTTATCAGCCCCAGCATTTT
j_call: TRBJ2-1; d_call: TRBD2; clone_size: many; v_call: TRBV12-3/TRBV12-4; cdr3_aa: CASSLSGGGNEQFF; cdr3_nt: TGTGCCAGCAGTTTATCGGGGGGGGGGAATGAGCAGTTCTTC
j_call: TRBJ2-5; d_call: TRBD2; clone_size: .; v_call: TRBV6-1; cdr3_aa: CASSLTSRGETQYF; cdr3_nt: TGTGCCAGCAGCCTGACTAGCCGGGGAGAGACCCAGTACTTC
j_call: TRBJ1-6; d_call: .; clone_size: once; v_call: TRBV7-2; cdr3_aa: CASSTRQTADNSPLHF; cdr3_nt: TGTGCCAGCAGCACCCGTCAGACGGCTGATAATTCACCCCTCCACTTT
j_call: TRBJ2-2; d_call: .; clone_size: many; v_call: TRBV6-2/TRBV6-3; cdr3_aa: CASSYRGANTGELFF; cdr3_nt: TGTGCCAGCAGTTACAGGGGGGCGAACACCGGGGAGCTGTTTTTT
j_call: TRBJ1-2; d_call: .; clone_size: many; v_call: TRBV28; cdr3_aa: CASSLRGRGYGYTF; cdr3_nt: TGTGCCAGCAGTTTAAGGGGCCGGGGGTATGGCTACACCTTC
j_call: TRBJ2-7; d_call: .; clone_size: many; v_call: TRBV20-1; cdr3_aa: CSARAGPGGNSYEQYF; cdr3_nt: TGCAGTGCTAGAGCGGGTCCAGGGGGGAACTCCTACGAGCAGTACTTC
j_call: TRBJ2-1; d_call: TRBD1; clone_size: few; v_call: TRBV11-2; cdr3_aa: CASTHRAGRDRVYNEQFF; cdr3_nt: TGTGCCAGCACCCATAGGGCGGGCCGGGACAGGGTTTACAATGAGCAGTTCTTC
j_call: TRBJ2-7; d_call: TRBD2; clone_size: .; v_call: TRBV7-9; cdr3_aa: CASSPSGGGNSYEQYF; cdr3_nt: TGTGCCAGCAGCCCTTCTGGGGGAGGGAACTCCTACGAGCAGTACTTC
j_call: TRBJ2-1; d_call: .; clone_size: many; v_call: TRBV6-5; cdr3_aa: CASIDRDNEQFF; cdr3_nt: TGTGCCAGCATAGACAGAGACAATGAGCAGTTCTTC
j_call: TRBJ2-5; d_call: TRBD2; clone_size: few; v_call: TRBV7-8; cdr3_aa: CASSQNSGAYQETQYF; cdr3_nt: TGTGCCAGCAGCCAAAACAGCGGGGCGTACCAAGAGACCCAGTACTTC
j_call: TRBJ2-3; d_call: TRBD2; clone_size: few; v_call: TRBV5-8; cdr3_aa: CASSSKGQREGDTQYF; cdr3_nt: TGTGCCAGCAGCTCGAAGGGACAGCGGGAGGGAGATACGCAGTATTTT
j_call: TRBJ1-3; d_call: .; clone_size: many; v_call: TRBV5-8; cdr3_aa: CASSFGGSGNTIYF; cdr3_nt: TGTGCCAGCAGCTTCGGAGGAAGTGGAAACACCATATATTTT
j_call: TRBJ1-3; d_call: TRBD1; clone_size: .; v_call: TRBV9; cdr3_aa: CASSTTRTGKAGNTIYF; cdr3_nt: TGTGCCAGCAGCACCACAAGGACAGGGAAGGCTGGAAACACCATATATTTT
j_call: TRBJ1-1; d_call: .; clone_size: many; v_call: TRBV9; cdr3_aa: CASSVGNRDYTEAFF; cdr3_nt: TGTGCCAGCAGCGTAGGGAACAGGGACTACACTGAAGCTTTCTTT
j_call: TRBJ2-1; d_call: .; clone_size: many; v_call: TRBV7-9; cdr3_aa: CASSKGQYEQFF; cdr3_nt: TGTGCCAGCAGCAAAGGACAGTACGAGCAGTTCTTC
j_call: TRBJ2-3; d_call: .; clone_size: .; v_call: TRBV7-2; cdr3_aa: CASRIEDTQYF; cdr3_nt: TGTGCCAGCCGGATCGAAGATACGCAGTATTTT
j_call: TRBJ1-1; d_call: TRBD1; clone_size: many; v_call: TRBV20-1; cdr3_aa: CSARRGQGALGTEAFF; cdr3_nt: TGCAGTGCTAGAAGGGGTCAGGGGGCCCTGGGAACTGAAGCTTTCTTT
j_call: TRBJ2-2; d_call: .; clone_size: many; v_call: TRBV4-2; cdr3_aa: CASSQDGGRNTGELFF; cdr3_nt: TGTGCCAGCAGCCAAGATGGGGGCAGGAACACCGGGGAGCTGTTTTTT
j_call: TRBJ1-3; d_call: .; clone_size: .; v_call: TRBV7-9; cdr3_aa: CASSYWVSGNTIYF; cdr3_nt: TGTGCCAGCAGCTACTGGGTGTCTGGAAACACCATATATTTT
j_call: TRBJ1-1; d_call: TRBD1; clone_size: many; v_call: TRBV28; cdr3_aa: CASRRPGQGVTEAFF; cdr3_nt: TGTGCCAGCAGGCGCCCGGGACAGGGGGTTACTGAAGCTTTCTTT
j_call: TRBJ1-5; d_call: TRBD1; clone_size: many; v_call: TRBV7-2; cdr3_aa: CASSRQGLSNQPQHF; cdr3_nt: TGTGCCAGCAGCCGACAGGGCCTTAGCAATCAGCCCCAGCATTTT
j_call: TRBJ1-2; d_call: TRBD1; clone_size: many; v_call: TRBV20-1; cdr3_aa: CSAPNPGTGASNYGYTF; cdr3_nt: TGCAGTGCACCGAATCCCGGGACAGGGGCCTCTAACTATGGCTACACCTTC
j_call: TRBJ2-3; d_call: TRBD1; clone_size: many; v_call: TRBV9; cdr3_aa: CASSSGQGPTDTQYF; cdr3_nt: TGTGCCAGCAGCTCCGGACAGGGACCCACAGATACGCAGTATTTT
j_call: TRBJ2-1; d_call: .; clone_size: many; v_call: TRBV6-2/TRBV6-3; cdr3_aa: CASSYKGARNNEQFF; cdr3_nt: TGTGCCAGCAGTTACAAGGGCGCGAGAAACAATGAGCAGTTCTTC
j_call: TRBJ1-6; d_call: .; clone_size: few; v_call: TRBV27; cdr3_aa: CASSYTGGNNSPLHF; cdr3_nt: TGTGCCAGCAGTTACACGGGGGGAAATAATTCACCCCTCCACTTT
j_call: TRBJ2-6; d_call: TRBD1; clone_size: many; v_call: TRBV29-1; cdr3_aa: CSVSLRDRARSGANVLTF; cdr3_nt: TGCAGCGTTTCCTTAAGGGACAGGGCTCGATCTGGGGCCAACGTCCTGACTTTC
j_call: TRBJ2-7; d_call: TRBD2; clone_size: many; v_call: TRBV12-3/TRBV12-4; cdr3_aa: CASSSWTSGTGEQYF; cdr3_nt: TGTGCCAGCAGTTCCTGGACTAGCGGGACTGGGGAGCAGTACTTC
j_call: TRBJ2-1; d_call: .; clone_size: .; v_call: TRBV19; cdr3_aa: CASSISGFNEQFF; cdr3_nt: TGTGCCAGTAGTATTTCCGGGTTTAATGAGCAGTTCTTC